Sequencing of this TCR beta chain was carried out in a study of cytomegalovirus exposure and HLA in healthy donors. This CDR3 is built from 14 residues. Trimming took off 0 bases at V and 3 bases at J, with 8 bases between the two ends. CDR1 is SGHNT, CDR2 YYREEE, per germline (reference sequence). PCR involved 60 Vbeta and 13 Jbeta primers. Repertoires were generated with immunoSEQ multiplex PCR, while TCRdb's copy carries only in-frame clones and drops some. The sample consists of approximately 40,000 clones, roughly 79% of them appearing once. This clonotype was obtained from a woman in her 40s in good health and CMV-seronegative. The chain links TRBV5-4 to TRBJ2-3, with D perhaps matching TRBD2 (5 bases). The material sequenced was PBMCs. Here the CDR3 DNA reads TGTGCCAGCAGCTTGGTGGACTTGACAGATACGCAGTATTTT. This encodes CASSLVDLTDTQYF.